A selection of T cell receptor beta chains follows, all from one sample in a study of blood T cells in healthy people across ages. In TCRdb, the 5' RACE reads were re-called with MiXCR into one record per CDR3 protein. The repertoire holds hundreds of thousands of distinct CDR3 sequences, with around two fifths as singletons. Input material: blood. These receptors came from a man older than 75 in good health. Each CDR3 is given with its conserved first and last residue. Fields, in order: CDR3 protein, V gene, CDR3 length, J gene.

CDR3: CASTNKRLDSGANVLTF
V: TRBV5-1
length: 17
J: TRBJ2-6

CDR3: CSVSGQGRAQYF
V: TRBV29-1
length: 12
J: TRBJ2-5

CDR3: CSGGSSGVTDTQYF
V: TRBV20-1
length: 14
J: TRBJ2-3

CDR3: CASSWSENTEAFF
V: TRBV6-2/TRBV6-3
length: 13
J: TRBJ1-1

CDR3: CASSLASLASGGETQYF
V: TRBV7-2
length: 17
J: TRBJ2-5

CDR3: CSAITPRASYNEQFF
V: TRBV20-1
length: 15
J: TRBJ2-1

CDR3: CASSQDRFNTGELFF
V: TRBV4-3
length: 15
J: TRBJ2-2

CDR3: CASSFQRGRGGNEQFF
V: TRBV7-9
length: 16
J: TRBJ2-1

CDR3: CASSLAVTSGQETQYF
V: TRBV9
length: 16
J: TRBJ2-5

CDR3: CASSLGLPNEQFF
V: TRBV7-2
length: 13
J: TRBJ2-1

CDR3: CASSWTGVRETQYF
V: TRBV6-5
length: 14
J: TRBJ2-5

CDR3: CASSAQGRNSNQPQHF
V: TRBV18
length: 16
J: TRBJ1-5

CDR3: CASGPRAGDTYNEQYF
V: TRBV9
length: 16
J: -

CDR3: CSLRPAGGETQYF
V: TRBV29-1
length: 13
J: TRBJ2-5

CDR3: CASRKRERSYEQYF
V: TRBV7-2
length: 14
J: TRBJ2-7

CDR3: CATSDPPANYGYTF
V: TRBV24-1
length: 14
J: TRBJ1-2

CDR3: CSARGGTNSNYGYTF
V: TRBV20-1
length: 15
J: TRBJ1-2

CDR3: CSAQIPGQRNYGYTF
V: TRBV20-1
length: 15
J: TRBJ1-2

CDR3: CASSHRLGETQYF
V: TRBV25-1
length: 13
J: TRBJ2-5

CDR3: CASSTGTLNTGELFF
V: TRBV5-4
length: 15
J: TRBJ2-2

CDR3: CASTLAGGAGELFF
V: TRBV12-3/TRBV12-4
length: 14
J: TRBJ2-2

CDR3: CASSTWGNGNEQYF
V: TRBV5-1
length: 14
J: -

CDR3: CSAGGSTDTQYF
V: TRBV29-1
length: 12
J: TRBJ2-3

CDR3: CSVEYTSNEQFF
V: TRBV29-1
length: 12
J: TRBJ2-1

CDR3: CATSGGGQETQYF
V: TRBV24-1
length: 13
J: TRBJ2-5

CDR3: CASGRLAGTTDTQYF
V: TRBV5-1
length: 15
J: TRBJ2-3

CDR3: CSARGGSGRAETQYF
V: TRBV20-1
length: 15
J: -

CDR3: CASSPQNSGANVLTF
V: TRBV19
length: 15
J: TRBJ2-6

CDR3: CASSLTRDISPLHF
V: TRBV12-3/TRBV12-4
length: 14
J: TRBJ1-6

CDR3: CASSLAKSGQGRTYGYTF
V: TRBV5-6
length: 18
J: TRBJ1-2

CDR3: CSARALAGVTYEQYF
V: TRBV20-1
length: 15
J: TRBJ2-7

CDR3: CASTPDGGLNNEQFF
V: TRBV6-2/TRBV6-3
length: 15
J: TRBJ2-1

CDR3: CSARRQGQYEQYF
V: TRBV20-1
length: 13
J: TRBJ2-7

CDR3: CASSVSDGENIQYF
V: TRBV9
length: 14
J: TRBJ2-4

CDR3: CASSFPTVPKPGANVLTF
V: TRBV7-2
length: 18
J: TRBJ2-6

CDR3: CACSESDSSTDTQYF
V: TRBV19
length: 15
J: TRBJ2-3

CDR3: CASTAGTSNTEAFF
V: TRBV6-5
length: 14
J: TRBJ1-1

CDR3: CATSGDPYEQYF
V: TRBV10-3
length: 12
J: TRBJ2-7

CDR3: CASSLFTGQGVHNEQFF
V: TRBV7-2
length: 17
J: TRBJ2-1

CDR3: CASSEDTNYGYTF
V: TRBV5-1
length: 13
J: TRBJ1-2

CDR3: CASSLGAATDTQYF
V: TRBV7-2
length: 14
J: TRBJ2-3

CDR3: CASSFDRRDHFYEQYF
V: TRBV27
length: 16
J: TRBJ2-7

CDR3: CASNYLGDRGDEQYF
V: TRBV6-1
length: 15
J: TRBJ2-7

CDR3: CASSEALRNTEAFF
V: TRBV2
length: 14
J: TRBJ1-1

CDR3: CASSSGTSNRADTQYF
V: TRBV13
length: 16
J: TRBJ2-3

CDR3: CASSVGWTDEQFF
V: TRBV7-6
length: 13
J: TRBJ2-1